The clone carrying this TCR beta chain has a handful of counts. Its antigen is as yet unknown. One end of the junction does not line up with germline, which may come from a read error. The same CDR3 also results from other DNA sequences found in this sample. This sample is part of a study of metastatic and nonmetastatic thyroid tumors. At the level of the study: Thyroid patients, malignant and benign, had repertoires compared across blood and tumor or nodule tissue.

Germline loops: CDR1 SEHNR, CDR2 FQNEAQ (reference sequence). This CDR3 contains 11 residues. General observations from the study: As reported, TCR beta diversity in blood and tumor was significantly higher in malignant thyroid tumors than in benign nodules.

TCRdb re-analyzed the PCR reads using MiXCR. This table holds some 8,500 clones, roughly a third found once. Nobody among the patients had been given any treatment before thyroid surgery. This chain connects TRBV7-9 to TRBJ2-7, with D uncertain. The specimen was tumor tissue. The receptor was derived from a female donor with papillary thyroid cancer or a benign thyroid nodule (not recorded which). Some clones in this sample may be carry-over from other donors' samples. The CDR3 DNA follows: TGCGCCAGCAGCCCGGGCTACGAGCAGTACTTC. It codes for CASSPGYEQYF.